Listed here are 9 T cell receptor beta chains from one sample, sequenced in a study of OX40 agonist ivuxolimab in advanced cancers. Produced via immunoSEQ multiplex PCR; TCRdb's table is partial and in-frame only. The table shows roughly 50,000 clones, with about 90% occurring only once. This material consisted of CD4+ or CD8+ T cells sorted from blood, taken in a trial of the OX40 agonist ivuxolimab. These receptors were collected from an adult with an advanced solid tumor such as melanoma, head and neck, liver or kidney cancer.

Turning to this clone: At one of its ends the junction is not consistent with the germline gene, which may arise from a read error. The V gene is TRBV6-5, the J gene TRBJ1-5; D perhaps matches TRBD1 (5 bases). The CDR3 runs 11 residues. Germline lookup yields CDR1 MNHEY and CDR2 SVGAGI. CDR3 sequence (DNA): TGTGCCAGCAGATTTGACAGCTACCCGGCATTT. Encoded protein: CASRFDSYPAF.

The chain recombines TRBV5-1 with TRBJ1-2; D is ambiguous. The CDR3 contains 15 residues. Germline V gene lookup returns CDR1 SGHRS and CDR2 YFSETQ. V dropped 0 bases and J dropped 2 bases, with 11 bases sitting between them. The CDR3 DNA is TGCGCCAGCAGCTTGGAGGGATATCCGAACTATGGCTACACCTTC. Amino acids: CASSLEGYPNYGYTF.

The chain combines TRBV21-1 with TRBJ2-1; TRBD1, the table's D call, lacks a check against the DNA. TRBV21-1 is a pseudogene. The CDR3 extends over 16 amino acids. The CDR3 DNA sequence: TGTGCCAGCAGCAAAACGACAGGGGGTCATTACAATGAGCAGTTCTTC. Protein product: CASSKTTGGHYNEQFF.

This CDR3 reads CSVTSFLQGVEQYF. The CDR3, as DNA: TGCAGCGTCACCTCATTTCTACAGGGAGTCGAGCAGTACTTC. This chain joins TRBV29-1 and TRBJ2-7; possible D gene TRBD1, 6 bases. V was cut by 6 bases and J by 6 bases, with 21 bases left in between. Germline V gene data show CDR1 as SQVTM and CDR2 as ANQGSEA. The CDR3 runs 14 residues.

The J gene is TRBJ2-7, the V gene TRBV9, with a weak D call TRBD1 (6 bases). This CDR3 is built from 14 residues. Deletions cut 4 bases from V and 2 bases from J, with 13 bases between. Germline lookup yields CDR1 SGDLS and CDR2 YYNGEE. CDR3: CASSPRPGAYEQYF. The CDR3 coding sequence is TGTGCCAGCAGCCCTCGCCCAGGGGCCTACGAGCAGTACTTC.

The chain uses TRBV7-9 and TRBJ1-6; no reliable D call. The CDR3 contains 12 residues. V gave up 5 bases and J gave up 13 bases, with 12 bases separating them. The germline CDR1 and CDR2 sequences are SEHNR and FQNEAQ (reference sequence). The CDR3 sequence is CASSLVRDPLHF. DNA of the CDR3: TGTGCCAGCAGCCTAGTAAGGGATCCCCTCCACTTT.

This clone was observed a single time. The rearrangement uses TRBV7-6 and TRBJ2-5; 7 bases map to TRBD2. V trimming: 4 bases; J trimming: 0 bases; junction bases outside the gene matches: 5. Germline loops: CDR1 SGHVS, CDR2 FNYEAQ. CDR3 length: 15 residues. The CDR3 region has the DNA TGTGCCAGCAGCTCGATTCGGGAGGACCAAGAGACCCAGTACTTC. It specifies CASSSIREDQETQYF.

This chain's CDR3 is CSVEDLLAGEQFF. The CDR3 DNA sequence: TGCAGCGTTGAAGATCTTTTGGCAGGTGAGCAGTTCTTC. The chain employs TRBV29-1 and TRBJ2-1; D call uncertain. Germline V gene sequence: CDR1 SQVTM, CDR2 ANQGSEA. The V and J ends lost 0 bases and 9 bases respectively, with 12 bases between them. The CDR3 sequence is 13 residues long.

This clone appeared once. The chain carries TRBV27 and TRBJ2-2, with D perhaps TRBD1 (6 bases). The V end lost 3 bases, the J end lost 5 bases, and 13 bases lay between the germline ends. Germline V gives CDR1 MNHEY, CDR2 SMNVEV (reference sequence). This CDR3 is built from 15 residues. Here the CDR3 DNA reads TGTGCCAGCAGTTTGGAACAGGGTTGGACCGGGGAGCTGTTTTTT. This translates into CASSLEQGWTGELFF.